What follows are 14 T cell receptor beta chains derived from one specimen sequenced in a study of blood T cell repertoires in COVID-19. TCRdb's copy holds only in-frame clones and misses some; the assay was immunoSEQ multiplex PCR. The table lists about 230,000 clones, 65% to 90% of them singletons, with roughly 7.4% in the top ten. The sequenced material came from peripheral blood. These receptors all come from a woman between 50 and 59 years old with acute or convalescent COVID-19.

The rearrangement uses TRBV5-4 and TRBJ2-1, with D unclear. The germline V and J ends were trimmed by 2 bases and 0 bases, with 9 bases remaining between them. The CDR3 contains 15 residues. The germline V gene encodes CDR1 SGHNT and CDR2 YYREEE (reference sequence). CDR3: CASSLVRGSYNEQFF. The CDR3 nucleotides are TGTGCCAGCAGCTTAGTGAGAGGCTCCTACAATGAGCAGTTCTTC.

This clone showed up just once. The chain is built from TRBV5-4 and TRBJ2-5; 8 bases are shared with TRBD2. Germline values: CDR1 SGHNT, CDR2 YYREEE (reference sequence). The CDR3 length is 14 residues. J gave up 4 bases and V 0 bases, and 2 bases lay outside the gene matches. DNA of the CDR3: TGTGCCAGCAGCTTGGCGGGGGGGCGAGAGACCCAGTACTTC. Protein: CASSLAGGRETQYF.

This CDR3 is CASSAGLAVNYEQYF. CDR3 nucleotide sequence: TGTGCCAGCAGCGCGGGACTAGCGGTAAACTACGAGCAGTACTTC. The chain carries TRBV5-5 and TRBJ2-7, with 11 nucleotides matching TRBD2. The CDR3 extends over 15 amino acids. V shed 4 bases, J shed 3 bases, and the junction held 6 bases outside the gene matches. CDR1 is SGHKS, CDR2 YYEKEE, per germline (reference sequence).

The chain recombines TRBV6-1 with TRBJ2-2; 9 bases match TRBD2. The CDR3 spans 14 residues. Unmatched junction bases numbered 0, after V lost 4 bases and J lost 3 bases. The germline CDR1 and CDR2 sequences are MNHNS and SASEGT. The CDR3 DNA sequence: TGTGCCAGCAGTGTAGCGGGAGACACCGGGGAGCTGTTTTTT. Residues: CASSVAGDTGELFF.

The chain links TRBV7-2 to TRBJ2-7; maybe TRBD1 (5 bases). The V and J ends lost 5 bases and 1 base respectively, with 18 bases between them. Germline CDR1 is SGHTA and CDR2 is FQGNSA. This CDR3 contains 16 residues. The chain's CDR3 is CASSQDFEGVSYEQYF. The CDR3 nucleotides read TGTGCCAGCAGCCAAGACTTCGAAGGGGTTTCCTACGAGCAGTACTTC.

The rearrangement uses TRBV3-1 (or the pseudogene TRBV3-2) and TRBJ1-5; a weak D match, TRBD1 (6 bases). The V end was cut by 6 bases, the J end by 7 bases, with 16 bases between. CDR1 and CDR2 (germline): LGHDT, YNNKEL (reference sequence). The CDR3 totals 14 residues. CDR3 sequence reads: CASSSGGARQPQHF. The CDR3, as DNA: TGTGCCAGCAGTTCTGGGGGCGCGAGGCAGCCCCAGCATTTT.

CDR3 sequence: CASSEVRILNQPQHF. The CDR3 nucleotides read TGTGCCAGCAGTGAAGTGAGGATCCTGAATCAGCCCCAGCATTTT. This chain connects TRBV6-1 to TRBJ1-5; D call uncertain. Trimming took off 1 base at V and 4 bases at J, with 11 bases between the two ends. The CDR3 spans 15 residues. Germline CDR1 reads MNHNS; CDR2 reads SASEGT.

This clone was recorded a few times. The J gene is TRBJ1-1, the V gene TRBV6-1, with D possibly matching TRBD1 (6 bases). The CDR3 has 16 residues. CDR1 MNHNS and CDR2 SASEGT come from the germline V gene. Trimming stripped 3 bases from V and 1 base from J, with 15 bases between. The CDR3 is CASSDHLRQENTEAFF. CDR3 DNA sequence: TGTGCCAGCAGTGACCATCTACGACAGGAGAACACTGAAGCTTTCTTT.

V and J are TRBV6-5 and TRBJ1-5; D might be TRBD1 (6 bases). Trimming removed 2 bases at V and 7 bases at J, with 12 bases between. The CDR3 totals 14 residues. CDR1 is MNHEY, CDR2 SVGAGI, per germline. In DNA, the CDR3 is TGTGCCAGCAGTTACACCGGGGGGCAGCAGCCCCAGCATTTT. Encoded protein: CASSYTGGQQPQHF.

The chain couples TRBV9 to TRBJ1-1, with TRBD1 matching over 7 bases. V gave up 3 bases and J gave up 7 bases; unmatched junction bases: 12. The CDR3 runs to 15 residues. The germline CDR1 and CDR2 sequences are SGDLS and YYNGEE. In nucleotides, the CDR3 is TGTGCCAGCAGCGCGATGGCCGGGACAGAGAGTGAAGCTTTCTTT. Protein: CASSAMAGTESEAFF.

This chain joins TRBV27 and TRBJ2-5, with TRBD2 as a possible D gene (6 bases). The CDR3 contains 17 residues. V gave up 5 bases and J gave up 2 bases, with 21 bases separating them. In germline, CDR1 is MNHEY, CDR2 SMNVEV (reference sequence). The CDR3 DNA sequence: TGTGCCAGCAGTACCCACCCCATTGTGGCGGGACAAGAGACCCAGTACTTC. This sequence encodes CASSTHPIVAGQETQYF.

The CDR3 DNA follows: TGTGCCAGCTCACAGGGACTGGAAAATGAAAAACTGTTTTTT. Its translation is CASSQGLENEKLFF. The chain links TRBV18 to TRBJ1-4, with a tentative D call TRBD1 (5 bases). CDR1 KGHSH and CDR2 LQKENI come from the germline V gene. The CDR3 totals 14 residues. Trimming stripped 4 bases from V and 5 bases from J, with 11 bases between.

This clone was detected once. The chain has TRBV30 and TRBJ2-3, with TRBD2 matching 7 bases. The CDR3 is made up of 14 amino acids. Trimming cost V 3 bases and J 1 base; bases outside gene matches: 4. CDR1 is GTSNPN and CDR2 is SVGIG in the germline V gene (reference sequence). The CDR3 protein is CAWRRTSGTDTQYF. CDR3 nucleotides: TGTGCCTGGAGGAGGACTAGTGGCACAGATACGCAGTATTTT.

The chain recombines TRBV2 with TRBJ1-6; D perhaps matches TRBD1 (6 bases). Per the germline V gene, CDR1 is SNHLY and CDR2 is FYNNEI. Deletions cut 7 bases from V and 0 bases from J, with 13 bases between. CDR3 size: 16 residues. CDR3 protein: CASTGGLSSYNSPLHF. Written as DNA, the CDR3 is TGTGCCAGCACGGGGGGGCTAAGCTCCTATAATTCACCCCTCCACTTT.